This T cell receptor beta chain was sequenced during a study of blood T cells in healthy people across ages. Russia was home to the donors, healthy Caucasian individuals aged roughly 6 to 95. Then a second PCR, running roughly 7 to 11 cycles, was carried out with a sample-barcoded 5' primer and a J-beta primer mix. TCRdb processed the 5' RACE reads anew with MiXCR; each CDR3 protein has one entry. Among about 1.7 million distinct CDR3 sequences listed, 28% were seen once. Regarding the study as a whole: Naive T cell percentage strongly correlated with TCR beta diversity. From one million sequenced T cells, diversity estimates were lower bounds.

V lost 7 bases, J lost 6 bases, and 13 bases lay in between. The length of the CDR3 is 13 residues. This clonotype was observed a handful of times. Antigen: not known. The sequencing sample was made of blood. This TCR was sampled from a woman under 40 in good health. V gene TRBV12-3 or TRBV12-4 combines with J gene TRBJ2-4; D call uncertain. The CDR3 spells CASTIPDTNIQYF. CDR3 nucleotide sequence: TGTGCCAGCACCATCCCCGACACAAACATTCAGTACTTC.